This T cell receptor beta chain was sequenced during a study of cytomegalovirus exposure and HLA in healthy donors. Germline CDR1 SQVTM, CDR2 ANQGSEA. The CDR3 totals 14 residues. The germline V and J ends were trimmed by 1 base and 1 base, with 11 bases remaining between them. With 60 Vbeta and 13 Jbeta primers, the PCR was carried out. Clones were sequenced by immunoSEQ multiplex PCR, and TCRdb holds only the in-frame ones, with some missing. This table has 150,000 to 200,000 clones, over 60% appearing once. In the case of this clone: What it binds is not known.

The study's findings and limits: Analysis performed later showed TCR beta chains linked to HLA being more clonally expanded than equally common others. Some highly shared sequence variants likely arose as a pipeline artifact.

The chain uses TRBV29-1 and TRBJ2-7, with unresolved D. This receptor was taken from a man aged 50 to 59 in good health and CMV-seropositive. The sequenced sample consisted of PBMCs. In nucleotides, the CDR3 is TGCAGCGTTGAAGCGAATAGCAATTCCTACGAGCAGTACTTC. The encoded protein is CSVEANSNSYEQYF.